A single TCR beta chain is shown here with its context. The sample comes from a study of shared clonotypes between healthy human individuals. Naivety among CD8 cells was defined by CD45RO negativity and positive CCR7 selection, thereby excluding terminally differentiated effector memory CD45RA+ cells. Clones were read by immunoSEQ multiplex PCR, and TCRdb kept only the in-frame ones, dropping some. The sample lists about 2.1 million clones, roughly 95% occurring once. The CDR3 has 16 residues. Looked up from germline, CDR1 is MNHEY and CDR2 is SMNVEV (reference sequence). V was trimmed by 6 bases and J by 0 bases, leaving 16 bases between them.

The chain combines TRBV27 with TRBJ2-3, with D perhaps TRBD2 (6 bases). Input material: naive CD8+ T cells from PBMCs. This clonotype originated in a man aged 18 to 30 in good health. Some clones in this sample may be carry-over from other donors' samples. The CDR3 is CASSHPWAGSTDTQYF. The CDR3 DNA sequence: TGTGCCAGCAGCCACCCTTGGGCGGGAAGCACAGATACGCAGTATTTT.